This T cell receptor beta chain was sequenced during a study of Ad26.COV2.S vaccination and SARS-CoV-2 variants. Clones were read by immunoSEQ multiplex PCR, and TCRdb kept only the in-frame ones, dropping some. Of about 500,000 clones detected, 80% to 90% appear once; the ten largest clones hold 1.7%. Treatment defined: around 19 received Ad26.COV2.S at low or high dose, single or two shots; several received placebo; per-sample allocation not given. The investigators took samples on day 63 after the first vaccine or placebo injection. The CDR3 has 12 amino acids. Germline CDR1 reads SGHNT; CDR2 reads YYREEE (reference sequence). Deletions cut 4 bases from V and 6 bases from J, with 11 bases between. General observations from the study: Placebo recipients trailed vaccine recipients in spike-specific TCR breadth.

In regard to this clone: Its antigen is currently unknown.

The source was peripheral blood, collected in a trial of Ad26.COV2.S vaccine versus placebo. The sequence derives from a person between 18 and 65 years old who received the Ad26.COV2.S COVID-19 vaccine or a placebo. V and J are TRBV5-4 and TRBJ2-7, with D unclear. Written as DNA, the CDR3 is TGTGCCAGCAGCCTCGGTCCAGCCGAGCAGTACTTC. Its protein product is CASSLGPAEQYF.